This TCR beta chain was sequenced for a study of CD8 T cells in Susac syndrome. Findings and limits, study-wide: Individuals included in the TCR sequencing and HLA analysis were acknowledged by the study to be relatively few in number.

The multiple sclerosis controls consisted of treatment-naive patients with relapsing-remitting disease, either stable or active. TEMRA cells were enriched by FACS, while CD8+ and CD4+ T cells were obtained through a negative isolation that was performed magnetically. Details on this clonotype: The antigen remains unidentified.

CDR3 length equals 15 residues. V lost 2 bases to trimming and J lost 7 bases, with 17 bases between them. Per germline, CDR1 GTSNPN and CDR2 SVGIG (reference sequence). RNA in amounts of about 0.45 to 1 ug was reverse transcribed with random hexamers. Amplification of TCR beta CDR3 across 54 Vbeta and 13 Jbeta was performed with immunoSEQ multiplex PCR. Using its own MiXCR run on the immunoSEQ multiplex PCR reads, TCRdb lists one record per CDR3 protein. The sample yields 200,000 or so distinct CDR3 sequences, about 96% seen once. The chain employs TRBV30 and TRBJ2-2, with D maybe TRBD1 (5 bases). The sample consisted of CD4+ T cells from PBMCs. The clonotype originates from a human donor with multiple sclerosis. The CDR3 loop reads CAWSTSGAHGGELFF. CDR3 DNA sequence: TGTGCCTGGAGTACCAGTGGGGCGCACGGCGGGGAGCTGTTTTTT.